The 16 T cell receptor beta chains in this list originate from one sample, sequenced in a study of cytomegalovirus exposure and HLA in healthy donors. With 60 Vbeta and 13 Jbeta primers, the PCR was carried out. Generated by immunoSEQ multiplex PCR, the TCRdb table keeps only in-frame clones and is missing some. Of about 83,000 clones detected, 65% to 80% appear once; the ten largest clones hold around 3.9%. The sequencing input was PBMCs. The origin of the receptors is a man in his sixties in good health and CMV-seronegative.

The chain recombines TRBV14 with TRBJ2-2, with a possible D match to TRBD1 (6 bases). Trimming left V 0 bases short and J 4 bases short, with 15 bases between. The CDR3 length is 17 residues. The germline V gene encodes CDR1 SGHDN and CDR2 FVKESK. CDR3 sequence: CASSQDVGAPVTGELFF. The CDR3 nucleotides are TGTGCCAGCAGCCAAGATGTGGGGGCGCCGGTCACCGGGGAGCTGTTTTTT.

V is TRBV11-3 and J is TRBJ1-2; D uncertain. This CDR3 contains 12 residues. CDR1 and CDR2 from the germline V gene are SGHNT and YENEEA. Trimming removed 1 base at V and 4 bases at J, with 4 bases between. The CDR3 bases are TGTGCCAGCAGCTTAGGAGGCTATGGCTACACCTTC. Its protein is CASSLGGYGYTF.

This clone was detected many times. The J gene is TRBJ2-5, the V gene TRBV6-4; D is perhaps TRBD2 (6 bases). This CDR3 region has 14 residues. Per the germline V gene, CDR1 is MRHNA and CDR2 is SNTAGT. Trimming removed 5 bases from V and 1 base from J, with 11 bases in between. The CDR3 DNA is TGTGCCAGCAGTCCCCACGGGAGCCAAGAGACCCAGTACTTC. It specifies CASSPHGSQETQYF.

The chain links TRBV7-3 to TRBJ2-3; the match to TRBD2 covers 11 bases. The V gene end was trimmed by 1 base and the J gene end by 0 bases; junction bases not matched to a gene: 3. Germline CDR1 is SGHTA and CDR2 is FQGTGA. The CDR3 has 17 residues. The CDR3 here is CASSLIASGGSTDTQYF. The CDR3, as DNA: TGTGCCAGCAGCTTAATCGCTAGCGGGGGGAGCACAGATACGCAGTATTTT.

V is TRBV6-5 and J is TRBJ1-3; 7 positions match TRBD1. Germline CDR1 is MNHEY and CDR2 is SVGAGI. CDR3 size: 15 residues. Losses at the gene ends were 5 bases for V and 4 bases for J; bases not matched to a gene: 8. The CDR3 coding sequence is TGTGCCAGCAGTAGAGGACAGGTGGGGGGAAACACCATATATTTT. It translates to CASSRGQVGGNTIYF.

The V gene is TRBV11-3, the J gene TRBJ1-1, with 7 bases matching TRBD1. Germline lookup yields CDR1 SGHNT and CDR2 YENEEA. The J segment lost 5 bases and the V segment lost 1 base, leaving 7 bases of the junction unmatched. The CDR3 runs 15 residues. The CDR3 DNA follows: TGTGCCAGCAGCTTAGGAGGGGGCAGGGATACTGAAGCTTTCTTT. Its protein is CASSLGGGRDTEAFF. Full variable domain (missing parts from reference TRBV11-3 and TRBJ1-1): EAGVVQSPRYKIIEKKQPVAFWCNPISGHNTLYWYLQNLGQGPELLIRYENEEAVDDSQLPKDRFSAERLKGVDSTLKIQPAELGDSAVYLCASSLGGGRDTEAFFGQGTRLTVV.

CDR3 DNA sequence: TGTGCCAGCAGCTTAGCCGGGACAGGGGCGCGCCAAGAGACCCAGTACTTC. This codes for CASSLAGTGARQETQYF. The chain combines TRBV7-8 with TRBJ2-5; TRBD1 agrees at 10 bases. Trimming removed 0 bases from V and 1 base from J; junction bases left unmatched: 5. The CDR3 spans 17 residues. Per the germline V gene, CDR1 is SGHVS and CDR2 is FQNEAQ.

This sequence joins TRBV6-1 and TRBJ2-5; 11 bases fit TRBD2. The germline CDR1 and CDR2 sequences are MNHNS and SASEGT. V gave up 2 bases and J gave up 4 bases; unmatched junction bases: 9. The CDR3 is made up of 17 amino acids. CDR3 bases: TGTGCCAGCAGTGAATATCGTAGCGGGGGGGCCGGAGAGACCCAGTACTTC. Residues: CASSEYRSGGAGETQYF.

The chain links TRBV6-1 to TRBJ1-1; D possibly corresponds to TRBD1 (5 bases). The germline gives CDR1 MNHNS, CDR2 SASEGT. The CDR3 runs to 15 residues. Trimming shortened V by 10 bases and J by 6 bases, and 24 bases separated the two germline ends. The chain's CDR3 is CAILSGSGQVAEAFF. The CDR3 DNA follows: TGTGCCATCCTGAGCGGGTCAGGGCAGGTCGCTGAAGCTTTCTTT.

This rearrangement joins TRBV7-3 to TRBJ2-5; no reliable D call. Trimming removed 5 bases from V and 5 bases from J, with 15 bases in between. Germline CDR1 is SGHTA and CDR2 is FQGTGA. There are 14 residues in the CDR3. The DNA for the CDR3 is TGTGCCAGCAGCCCTCATCGAAACGGGGAGACCCAGTACTTC. Its protein product is CASSPHRNGETQYF.

This clone appeared once. The chain is built from TRBV30 and TRBJ1-4; 7 bases fit TRBD1. The germline V gene encodes CDR1 GTSNPN and CDR2 SVGIG (reference sequence). The V and J ends lost 5 bases and 11 bases, in that order; junction bases with no gene match: 26. CDR3 length: 18 residues. The CDR3 protein is CAWARDSRWDGPRSKLFF. CDR3 in DNA: TGTGCCTGGGCGAGGGACAGTCGATGGGATGGACCCAGGTCGAAACTGTTTTTT.

The chain has TRBV4-1 and TRBJ1-5; 8 bases match TRBD1. With V trimmed by 1 base and J by 1 base, 0 bases remained unmatched. The CDR3 consists of 15 residues. Germline values: CDR1 MGHRA, CDR2 YSYEKL. The CDR3 protein is CASSQGTGSNQPQHF. Written as DNA, the CDR3 is TGCGCCAGCAGCCAAGGGACAGGGAGCAATCAGCCCCAGCATTTT.

The rearrangement uses TRBV25-1 and TRBJ1-1, with D uncertain. The V gene lost 5 bases and the J gene lost 5 bases, with 12 bases spanning the gap. Germline V gene data show CDR1 as MGHDK and CDR2 as SYGVNS. The CDR3 covers 13 residues. The CDR3 DNA follows: TGTGCCAGCAGTATATCCAGAGGGACTGAAGCTTTCTTT. Protein sequence: CASSISRGTEAFF.

This clone was counted a few times. This chain connects TRBV2 to TRBJ1-1; 8 bases are shared with TRBD1. Germline loops: CDR1 SNHLY, CDR2 FYNNEI. This CDR3 comprises 14 residues. V gave up 6 bases and J gave up 4 bases; unmatched junction bases: 7. CDR3: CASRGQGRGTEAFF. CDR3 nucleotides: TGTGCCAGCAGAGGACAGGGAAGGGGCACTGAAGCTTTCTTT. The entire variable domain, with the rest obtained from reference TRBV2 and TRBJ1-1, is as follows: EPEVTQTPSHQVTQMGQEVILRCVPISNHLYFYWYRQILGQKVEFLVSFYNNEISEKSEIFDDQFSVERPDGSNFTLKIRSTKLEDSAMYFCASRGQGRGTEAFFGQGTRLTVV.

The gene calls are TRBV27 and TRBJ1-1, with 8 bases fitting TRBD1. V lost 7 bases, J lost 0 bases, and 13 bases stayed unmatched. The CDR3 sequence is 17 residues long. The germline gives CDR1 MNHEY, CDR2 SMNVEV (reference sequence). The CDR3 protein is CASNHRGGQRMNTEAFF. CDR3 nucleotides: TGTGCCAGCAACCACAGGGGGGGACAGAGAATGAACACTGAAGCTTTCTTT.

The chain is built from TRBV7-9 and TRBJ2-7; TRBD2 matches at 8 bases. Looked up from germline, CDR1 is SEHNR and CDR2 is FQNEAQ (reference sequence). The ends lost 0 bases at V and 1 base at J; junction bases unmatched: 5. The CDR3 spans 16 residues. The CDR3 protein is CASSLASGGASYEQYF. CDR3 nucleotide sequence: TGTGCCAGCAGCTTAGCGAGCGGGGGCGCTTCCTACGAGCAGTACTTC.